This T cell receptor (beta chain) stems from a study of blood T cell repertoires in COVID-19. Study-level background: PBMCs, B-cell-depleted T cells, or T cells were the source of the cDNA or gDNA that made up the material.

The CDR3 covers 13 residues. Germline values: CDR1 SNHLY, CDR2 FYNNEI. Trimming pared 4 bases from V and 4 bases from J, leaving 11 bases between. Only in-frame clones appear in the TCRdb table, and some are missing; sequencing was by immunoSEQ multiplex PCR. The table shows 200,000 to 250,000 clones, with approximately 82% occurring only once. The chain joins TRBV2 to TRBJ2-7, with D perhaps matching TRBD1 (5 bases). Sequenced material: peripheral blood. The clonotype comes from a woman aged 35 to 49 with acute or convalescent COVID-19. DNA for the CDR3: TGTGCCAGCAGTGCACAGGTGGGGTACGAGCAGTACTTC. Amino acid sequence: CASSAQVGYEQYF.